What follows are 13 T cell receptor beta chains derived from one specimen sequenced in a study of T cells in Graves' hyperthyroidism and ophthalmopathy (dated by TCRdb to the late 2010s). The receptor library was made with multiplex PCR. These reads were obtained on an Illumina HiSeq 2000. The TCR beta CDR3 regions were amplified from RNA transcripts. The first round of RT-PCR for the TCR CDR3 was performed with the HTBI primer set and the Qiagen OneStep RT-PCR kit. Using fastp trimming at Q25 and MiXCR clonotype assembly, TCRdb reanalyzed the public sequencing data and kept in-frame beta chains. Merged by CDR3 protein, the rows form single entries marked with the most common genes and DNA. The sample table lists roughly 350,000 distinct CDR3 sequences, roughly 13% of them with a count of one. Clones ranked in the top ten supply approximately 35% of the sample. The sample was blood. The source is a woman aged 40-49 years with Graves' ophthalmopathy.

Ten or more counts support this clonotype. The chain uses TRBV5-1 and TRBJ1-1, with TRBD1 identical over 7 bases. Trimming cost V 3 bases and J 1 base; bases outside gene matches: 12. Germline CDR1 and CDR2: SGHRS and YFSETQ. CDR3 size: 17 residues. The CDR3 region is CASSSLGGGAENTEAFF. The CDR3 DNA reads as TGCGCCAGCAGCTCCCTGGGAGGGGGCGCAGAGAACACTGAAGCTTTCTTT.

This clonotype appeared a few times. The V call is TRBV10-2, the J call TRBJ1-2; no clear D. CDR3 length: 17 residues. Looked up from germline, CDR1 is WSHSY and CDR2 is SAAADI. V was shortened by 3 bases and J by 4 bases, with 21 bases between the two germline ends. In nucleotides, the CDR3 is TGCGCCAGCAGTGACTTTAATAAGGGCGTTATCGGCTATGGCTACACCTTC. Its protein is CASSDFNKGVIGYGYTF.

This clonotype was recorded many times. The chain joins TRBV11-2 to TRBJ2-7, with 11 bases that match TRBD1. The CDR3 length is 15 residues. Looked up from germline, CDR1 is SGHAT and CDR2 is FQNNGV. The V gene end was trimmed by 4 bases and the J gene end by 1 base; junction bases not matched to a gene: 3. In DNA, the CDR3 is TGTGCCAGCAGCTACGGGACAGGGGGATCCTACGAGCAGTACTTC. As protein: CASSYGTGGSYEQYF.

At least ten counts were recorded for this clonotype. V usage is TRBV2 and J usage is TRBJ1-4, with D hard to call. The CDR3 covers 14 residues. The germline V gene has CDR1 SNHLY and CDR2 FYNNEI. V was shortened by 3 bases and J by 5 bases, with 10 bases between the two germline ends. The CDR3 loop reads CASSDHPWNEKLFF. In nucleotides, the CDR3 is TGTGCCAGCAGTGACCATCCCTGGAATGAAAAACTGTTTTTT.

Many counts were recorded for this clonotype. The chain recombines TRBV7-2 with TRBJ2-3; 10 positions agree with TRBD2. V trimming: 5 bases; J trimming: 3 bases; junction bases outside the gene matches: 8. This CDR3 is built from 16 residues. Per germline, CDR1 SGHTA and CDR2 FQGNSA. Here the CDR3 reads CASSTPPSGRTDTQYF. CDR3 DNA: TGTGCCAGCAGCACACCTCCTAGCGGGAGAACAGATACGCAGTATTTT.

The chain joins TRBV5-6 to TRBJ1-5; 7 nucleotides align to TRBD1. This CDR3 is 16 amino acids long. The trim removed 3 bases at V and 4 bases at J, leaving 10 bases unmatched. Germline values: CDR1 SGHDT, CDR2 YYEEEE. For the CDR3, the DNA is TGTGCCAGCAGCTCCAGTCACCGGGACAGTAATCAGCCCCAGCATTTT. This translates into CASSSSHRDSNQPQHF.

This clonotype was counted a few times. The chain couples TRBV3-1 to TRBJ2-1; 14 bases line up with TRBD2. In germline, CDR1 is LGHDT, CDR2 YNNKEL (reference sequence). The CDR3 loop spans 18 amino acids. The ends lost 2 bases at V and 5 bases at J; junction bases unmatched: 8. In DNA form, the CDR3 reads TGTGCCAGCAGCCAATATGGGACTAGCGGGAGTAAGGACAATGAGCAGTTCTTC. This translates into CASSQYGTSGSKDNEQFF.

This CDR3 is CASSIVRGPEQFF. CDR3 DNA sequence: TGTGCCAGTAGTATAGTAAGAGGGCCTGAGCAGTTCTTC. The chain carries TRBV19 and TRBJ2-1, with D possibly matching TRBD2 (5 bases). Trimming stripped 1 base from V and 9 bases from J, with 10 bases between. CDR1 and CDR2 (germline): LNHDA, SQIVND (reference sequence). There are 13 residues in the CDR3.

This clonotype was observed a few times. The rearrangement uses TRBV28 and TRBJ2-1; TRBD1 agrees at 9 bases. J gave up 2 bases and V 9 bases, and 8 bases lay outside the gene matches. The CDR3 loop spans 15 amino acids. Germline V gene lookup returns CDR1 MDHEN and CDR2 SYDVKM. In DNA form, the CDR3 reads TGTGCCAGTTTTCCAGGGGACAGGGCCTACAATGAGCAGTTCTTC. This gives the protein CASFPGDRAYNEQFF. The entire variable domain, with the rest obtained from reference TRBV28 and TRBJ2-1, is as follows: DVKVTQSSRYLVKRTGEKVFLECVQDMDHENMFWYRQDPGLGLRLIYFSYDVKMKEKGDIPEGYSVSREKKERFSLILESASTNQTSMYLCASFPGDRAYNEQFFGPGTRLTVL.

The sample holds one count of this clonotype. The chain links TRBV12-3 or TRBV12-4 to TRBJ1-1, with 10 bases aligning to TRBD1. Trimming removed 3 bases from V and 7 bases from J; junction bases left unmatched: 8. This CDR3 spans 15 amino acids. In DNA, the CDR3 is TGTGCCAGCAGTTTGAGGGGACAGGGGTTAAGTGAAGCTTTCTTT. Amino acid sequence: CASSLRGQGLSEAFF.

This clonotype was observed at least ten times. This chain connects TRBV27 to TRBJ2-1; maybe TRBD2 (6 bases). The ends were cut back, 6 bases at V and 9 bases at J, with 12 bases in the middle. There are 12 residues in the CDR3. Germline V gene lookup returns CDR1 MNHEY and CDR2 SMNVEV (reference sequence). The CDR3 loop is CASRLIGGEQFF. The CDR3 DNA reads as TGTGCCAGCAGACTAATCGGGGGTGAGCAGTTCTTC.

J is TRBJ2-1 and V is TRBV2, with D possibly TRBD2 on 6 matching bases. Trimming left V 10 bases short and J 5 bases short, with 15 bases between. The CDR3 totals 13 residues. CDR1 SNHLY and CDR2 FYNNEI come from the germline V gene. CDR3 bases: TGTGCCATCAGGCCGGGCGGGGACAATGAGCAGTTCTTC. Translation: CAIRPGGDNEQFF.

This clonotype was seen repeatedly, ten times or more. The chain has TRBV18 and TRBJ2-3; TRBD2 matches at 7 bases. This CDR3 is 14 amino acids long. J gave up 1 base and V 2 bases, and 0 bases lay outside the gene matches. Germline assignment: CDR1 KGHSH and CDR2 LQKENI. The CDR3 nucleotides read TGTGCCAGCTCACCAGGGGGGGGCACAGATACGCAGTATTTT. Residues: CASSPGGGTDTQYF. Combining the CDR3 with reference TRBV18 and TRBJ2-3 gives the whole variable domain NAGVMQNPRHLVRRRGQEARLRCSPMKGHSHVYWYRQLPEEGLKFMVYLQKENIIDESGMPKERFSAEFPKEGPSILRIQQVVRGDSAAYFCASSPGGGTDTQYFGPGTRLTVL.